This TCR beta chain was sequenced during a study of cytomegalovirus exposure and HLA in healthy donors. Concerning this clone: Its antigen is not known.

V was pared by 5 bases and J by 2 bases, with 16 bases of the junction left unmatched. The CDR3 has 19 residues. Germline V lookup: CDR1 LNHDA, CDR2 SQIVND (reference sequence). Use of 60 Vbeta and 13 Jbeta primers characterized the PCR. Using immunoSEQ multiplex PCR, the repertoire was profiled, and TCRdb retains in-frame clones only, with some absent. Among some 180,000 clones listed, roughly four fifths were seen once. Findings and caveats of the study: Among TCR beta chains, those listed as cytomegalovirus-associated numbered around 180. For most TCR beta V segments, an earlier analysis put the productive rate at about 90% or about 30% of the time. Among donors in an Asian-associated ancestry cluster, a later analysis reportedly found fewer N-insertions than the approximately 700-donor mean. Sequencing probably produced one cluster of sequence variants that were highly shared.

The sample comprised PBMCs. V and J are TRBV19 and TRBJ1-5; TRBD1 agrees at 9 bases. The sequence came from a male donor in good health and CMV-seronegative. The CDR3 bases are TGTGCCAGTAGTGACCAACCGGGACAGGGATCTTTTGGCAATCAGCCCCAGCATTTT. Translation gives CASSDQPGQGSFGNQPQHF.